This TCR beta chain was documented in a study of beta chain features in type 1 diabetes. Study-wide background: All samples combined gave around 100,000,000 sorted cells for examination.

About this clone itself: Other DNA sequences in this sample translate to the same CDR3.

Central memory, naive, regulatory and stem cell-like memory CD4+ cells were sorted by CD45RO/CCR7/CD25/CD127/CD95/CD27. Germline CDR1 SGHRS, CDR2 YFSETQ. This CDR3 contains 12 residues. Trimming shortened V by 4 bases and J by 0 bases, and 3 bases separated the two germline ends. The sequenced template was cDNA made from the entire isolated RNA. The repertoire was sequenced with immunoSEQ multiplex PCR; TCRdb's copy has only in-frame clones and lacks some. The sample contains 810,000 or so clones, 17% of which appear only once. The sequencing input was naive CD4+ T cells from blood. This chain connects TRBV5-1 to TRBJ2-3, with no clear D. The sequence was obtained from a woman aged 18 to 35 in good health. The CDR3 sequence is CASSVSTDTQYF. The CDR3 DNA sequence: TGCGCCAGCAGCGTCAGCACAGATACGCAGTATTTT.